These T cell receptor beta chains were read from a single sample in a study of response to subunit inactivated influenza vaccine. Each CDR3 protein is one row after TCRdb ran MiXCR on the RT-PCR reads. The sample holds about 190,000 distinct CDR3 sequences, around 15% seen once. The starting material was CD8+ T cells sorted from PBMCs, obtained 5 to 6 days after vaccination. These receptors were taken from a man aged 50 to 59 who received an inactivated influenza vaccine. CDR3s include the opening cysteine and the closing phenylalanine or tryptophan. Each record gives: CDR3 length, clone size, V gene, D gene, J gene, CDR3 protein, CDR3 DNA. A D gene is named only where the DNA matches it firmly. Expanded clones get a size class; other rows say once, few or many, or leave the size out.

>16|few|TRBV4-3|.|TRBJ2-1
CASSQGVGRQNNEQFF
TGCGCCAGCAGCCAAGGGGTGGGGCGACAGAACAATGAGCAGTTCTTC
>14|many|TRBV6-5|.|TRBJ2-5
CASSYSSSQETQYF
TGTGCCAGCAGTTACTCGTCTTCGCAAGAGACCCAGTACTTC
>20|many|TRBV20-1|TRBD1|TRBJ1-4
CSARDLYSGQSGTTNEKLFF
TGCAGTGCTAGAGATCTGTACTCGGGACAGTCGGGAACAACTAATGAAAAACTGTTTTTT
>19|.|TRBV6-2/TRBV6-3|TRBD2|TRBJ2-1
CASSYFSGLADSPYNEQFF
TGTGCCAGCAGTTACTTTTCGGGACTAGCGGACTCACCCTACAATGAGCAGTTCTTC
>13|.|TRBV6-5|.|TRBJ2-7
CASSYSNSYEQYF
TGTGCCAGCAGTTACTCGAACAGCTACGAGCAGTACTTC
>18|.|TRBV20-1|.|TRBJ1-3
CSARDVETADFSGNTIYF
TGCAGTGCTAGAGATGTGGAGACAGCAGATTTCTCTGGAAACACCATATATTTT
>17|.|TRBV28|TRBD2|TRBJ2-1
CASSFPLTSGEYNEQFF
TGTGCCAGCAGTTTCCCCCTGACTAGCGGAGAATACAATGAGCAGTTCTTC
>15|few|TRBV4-3|TRBD1|TRBJ2-1
CASSQDLTGINEKFF
TGCGCCAGCAGCCAAGATTTGACAGGGATTAATGAGAAGTTCTTC
>17|once|TRBV21-1|.|TRBJ2-5
CASSKFKSGVGQETQYF
TGTGCCAGCAGCAAATTCAAAAGCGGGGTGGGTCAAGAGACCCAGTACTTC
>18|few|TRBV4-3|.|TRBJ2-1
CASSQDGGAAAAYNEQFF
TGCGCCAGCAGCCAAGATGGCGGAGCCGCGGCAGCCTACAATGAGCAGTTCTTC
>16|.|TRBV29-1|TRBD2|TRBJ2-1
CSEKRALAGREDEQFF
TGCAGCGAAAAAAGGGCTCTAGCGGGACGAGAAGATGAGCAGTTCTTC
>14|many|TRBV12-3/TRBV12-4|.|TRBJ2-5
CASSLGPGGETQYF
TGTGCCAGCAGTTTAGGTCCGGGCGGAGAGACCCAGTACTTC
>15|many|TRBV4-3|TRBD1|TRBJ2-7
CASSQGTGTGYEQYF
TGCGCCAGCAGCCAAGGGACGGGGACAGGTTACGAGCAGTACTTC
>13|.|TRBV18|.|TRBJ2-5
CASSPPVEETQYF
TGTGCCAGCTCACCACCGGTGGAAGAGACCCAGTACTTC
>11|.|TRBV5-6|.|TRBJ1-4
CASSFGEKLFF
TGTGCCAGCAGCTTCGGCGAAAAACTGTTTTTT
>14|.|TRBV5-4|TRBD2|TRBJ2-7
CASSAGLADYEQYF
TGTGCCAGCAGCGCAGGACTAGCCGACTACGAGCAGTACTTC
>13|few|TRBV13|.|TRBJ1-1
CASSPGVATEAFF
TGTGCCAGCAGCCCGGGGGTGGCCACTGAAGCTTTCTTT
>14|.|TRBV27|.|TRBJ2-1
CASSPGLSRDEQFF
TGTGCCAGCAGTCCGGGACTCTCCAGGGATGAGCAGTTCTTC
>16|.|TRBV20-1|.|TRBJ2-7
CSASETKTGASYEQYF
TGCAGTGCTAGTGAAACCAAGACAGGCGCCTCCTACGAGCAGTACTTC
>12|.|TRBV7-9|.|TRBJ2-1
CASSPEYDEQFF
TGTGCCAGCAGCCCCGAATACGATGAGCAGTTCTTC
>13|.|TRBV10-3|TRBD1|TRBJ2-1
CAITGQGVGEQFF
TGTGCCATCACGGGACAGGGGGTCGGTGAGCAGTTCTTC
>13|many|TRBV24-1|.|TRBJ2-1
CATSPSGQNEQFF
TGTGCCACCAGTCCCTCCGGGCAAAATGAGCAGTTCTTC
>12|many|TRBV12-3/TRBV12-4|.|TRBJ1-5
CASSFPSQPQHF
TGTGCCAGCAGTTTTCCGAGTCAGCCCCAGCATTTT
>14|few|TRBV7-8|TRBD2|TRBJ2-4
CASSSSSGSGIQYF
TGTGCCAGCAGCAGTTCTAGCGGGAGTGGCATTCAGTACTTC
>13|few|TRBV27|.|TRBJ1-4
CASSPTNYEKLFF
TGTGCCAGCAGTCCAACAAACTATGAAAAACTGTTTTTT
>15|few|TRBV28|.|TRBJ2-7
CASSPLVAARSEQYF
TGTGCCAGCAGCCCATTGGTGGCGGCGAGGAGCGAGCAGTACTTC
>13|.|TRBV12-3/TRBV12-4|.|TRBJ1-2
CASSLPGLYGYTF
TGTGCCAGCAGTTTGCCAGGGCTCTATGGCTACACCTTC
>14|many|TRBV5-1|.|TRBJ1-2
CASSFLDSNYGYTF
TGCGCCAGCAGCTTCTTGGACAGTAACTATGGCTACACCTTC
>14|few|TRBV16|TRBD1|TRBJ1-1
CASSPDRGGTEAFF
TGTGCCAGCAGCCCTGACAGGGGCGGGACTGAAGCTTTCTTT
>12|.|TRBV10-3|.|TRBJ2-7
CAIKSDSYEQYF
TGTGCCATCAAGTCGGATTCCTACGAGCAGTACTTC
>14|.|TRBV7-2|TRBD1|TRBJ2-7
CASSFLGQGYEQYF
TGTGCCAGCAGCTTCCTAGGACAGGGCTACGAGCAGTACTTC
>14|.|TRBV25-1|TRBD1|TRBJ1-1
CASSDRGSVSEAFF
TGTGCCAGCAGTGACAGGGGGTCTGTTTCTGAAGCTTTCTTT
>12|few|TRBV29-1|.|TRBJ2-7
CSVEGDSYEQYF
TGCAGCGTTGAAGGTGACTCCTACGAGCAGTACTTC
>15|many|TRBV29-1|.|TRBJ2-3
CSVPLLALSTDTQYF
TGCAGCGTCCCACTCTTGGCACTTAGCACAGATACGCAGTATTTT
>16|few|TRBV6-2/TRBV6-3|TRBD1|TRBJ1-1
CASSRGTGVDKTEAFF
TGTGCCAGCAGTAGAGGGACAGGGGTCGATAAGACTGAAGCTTTCTTT
>18|.|TRBV20-1|TRBD2|TRBJ2-1
CCARPTSGESLTYNEQFF
TGCTGTGCTAGACCTACTAGCGGAGAGTCCCTAACATACAATGAGCAGTTCTTC
>18|.|TRBV29-1|TRBD2|TRBJ2-5
CSVEGVRREVKRQETQYF
TGCAGCGTTGAAGGTGTGCGGCGGGAGGTAAAGCGGCAAGAGACCCAGTACTTC
>15|.|TRBV7-6|TRBD2|TRBJ2-1
CASSLERTSGNEQFF
TGTGCCAGCAGCTTAGAGCGGACTAGCGGAAATGAGCAGTTCTTC
>12|.|TRBV20-1|TRBD2|TRBJ2-7
CSARVGGFEQYF
TGCAGTGCTAGAGTGGGGGGGTTCGAGCAGTACTTC
>13|few|TRBV20-1|.|TRBJ2-7
CSASPGLREEQYF
TGCAGTGCTAGCCCGGGCTTAAGGGAAGAGCAGTACTTC
>14|.|TRBV24-1|.|TRBJ2-7
CATSLGTDPYEQYF
TGTGCCACCAGTCTTGGGACGGACCCCTACGAGCAGTACTTC
>16|few|TRBV28|TRBD2|TRBJ2-1
CASSPLGLVSYNEQFF
TGTGCCAGCAGCCCATTAGGACTAGTCTCCTACAATGAGCAGTTCTTC
>12|few|TRBV13|.|TRBJ2-1
CASSLGMVEQFF
TGTGCCAGCAGCTTAGGTATGGTGGAACAGTTCTTC
>15|.|TRBV27|.|TRBJ1-2
CASSFRPGLGYGYTF
TGTGCCAGCAGTTTTAGGCCAGGGCTAGGCTATGGCTACACCTTC
>17|.|TRBV12-3/TRBV12-4|.|TRBJ2-1
CASSLYPRPTLHNEQFF
TGTGCCAGCAGTTTATATCCGAGGCCAACGCTGCACAATGAGCAGTTCTTC
>12|few|TRBV4-1|.|TRBJ2-7
CASSQDRDEQYF
TGCGCCAGCAGCCAAGACAGGGATGAGCAGTACTTC
>18|.|TRBV21-1|.|TRBJ2-1
CASSKGNYGTSGYNEQFF
TGTGCCAGCAGCAAAGGAAACTATGGGACTAGCGGATACAATGAGCAGTTCTTC
>13|many|TRBV4-1|.|TRBJ2-7
CASSQDFRNEQYF
TGCGCCAGCAGCCAAGATTTTAGGAACGAGCAGTACTTC
>13|.|TRBV5-1|.|TRBJ2-7
CASSGQTSYEQYF
TGCGCCAGCAGTGGACAAACCTCCTACGAGCAGTACTTC
>11|.|TRBV20-1|TRBD1|TRBJ2-5
CSAPQGEAQYF
TGCAGTGCTCCCCAGGGGGAAGCCCAGTACTTC